The present T cell receptor beta chain was sequenced within a study of cytomegalovirus exposure and HLA in healthy donors. Points on this clone: Its antigen is undetermined.

With 60 Vbeta and 13 Jbeta primers, the PCR was carried out. TCRdb's copy holds only in-frame clones and misses some; the assay was immunoSEQ multiplex PCR. The table shows 150,000 to 200,000 clones, with approximately 80% occurring only once. Between the trimmed V and J ends, which lost 2 bases and 8 bases, there was a span of 23 bases. Germline CDR1 SGHRS, CDR2 YFSETQ. The CDR3 extends over 17 amino acids. Study conclusions and caveats: The authors considered a cluster of highly shared sequence variants likely to be a sequencing artifact.

As for the donors, each was a healthy bone marrow donor. The V gene is TRBV5-1, the J gene TRBJ2-1; TRBD2 might be the D (6 bases). Sequencing was done on a sample of PBMCs. The receptor comes from a woman aged 18 to 35 in good health and CMV-seronegative. The DNA of the CDR3 is TGCGCCAGCAGCTTCTCCTACCGGGACTTATTTGGAGATGAGCAGTTCTTC. Protein: CASSFSYRDLFGDEQFF.